This is a list of T cell receptor beta chains from one sample in a study of shared clonotypes between healthy human individuals. Using immunoSEQ multiplex PCR, the repertoire was profiled, and TCRdb retains in-frame clones only, with some absent. The sample records 750,000 to 1,000,000 clones, around 92% being singletons. The sequenced material came from naive CD8+ T cells sorted from blood. The receptor source for this set is a man aged 30 to 39 in good health. Each CDR3 is given with its conserved first and last residue. D genes are given only for firm matches. Size values are once, few and many counts, or a class for expanded clones, and some rows have none.

D gene,J gene,V gene,clone size,CDR3 protein,CDR3 DNA
-,TRBJ2-1,TRBV7-9,-,CASSLVEESYNEQFF,TGTGCCAGCAGCTTAGTCGAGGAATCTTACAATGAGCAGTTCTTC
-,TRBJ2-2,TRBV28,once,CASTSQGAGELFF,TGTGCCAGCACCTCTCAGGGCGCCGGGGAGCTGTTTTTT
TRBD2,TRBJ2-3,TRBV11-2,-,CASSLSFSGSTDTQYF,TGTGCCAGCAGCTTATCGTTTAGCGGGAGTACAGATACGCAGTATTTT
TRBD2,TRBJ2-5,TRBV29-1,-,CSALGLAGGAETQYF,TGCAGCGCCTTGGGGCTAGCGGGAGGTGCAGAGACCCAGTACTTC
-,TRBJ1-2,TRBV6-6,-,CASNNQGSYGYTF,TGTGCCAGCAACAATCAGGGGAGCTATGGCTACACCTTC
TRBD1,TRBJ1-1,TRBV6-5,-,CASSYYGQGTEAFF,TGTGCCAGCAGTTACTACGGACAGGGCACTGAAGCTTTCTTT
-,TRBJ2-7,TRBV4-1,-,CASSQELAGLIYEQYF,TGCGCCAGCAGCCAAGAACTGGCAGGGTTAATATACGAGCAGTACTTC
-,TRBJ2-7,TRBV11-2,-,CASVDMGQDYEQYF,TGTGCCAGCGTAGATATGGGGCAGGACTACGAGCAGTACTTC
-,TRBJ1-1,TRBV12-5,-,CASGPGGRNTEAFF,TGTGCTAGTGGTCCCGGCGGGAGGAACACTGAAGCTTTCTTT
-,TRBJ1-2,TRBV7-2,-,CASSPRTAGYTF,TGTGCCAGCAGCCCGCGGACAGCTGGCTACACCTTC
-,TRBJ2-6,TRBV28,once,CASVGQGGANVLTF,TGTGCCAGCGTGGGTCAGGGCGGGGCCAACGTCCTGACTTTC
-,TRBJ2-1,TRBV7-8,-,CASSQLSGSYNEQFF,TGTGCCAGCAGCCAATTGAGTGGGTCCTACAATGAGCAGTTCTTC
TRBD1,TRBJ2-5,TRBV6-5,-,CASRLLPQGTETQYF,TGTGCCAGCAGACTACTACCACAGGGGACAGAGACCCAGTACTTC
TRBD1,TRBJ2-7,TRBV7-9,-,CASSVGQGTAGEQYF,TGTGCCAGCAGCGTCGGACAGGGTACGGCGGGTGAGCAGTACTTC
-,TRBJ2-3,TRBV7-7,-,CASSPAQGVGYTQYF,TGTGCCAGCAGCCCGGCCCAGGGAGTCGGGTATACGCAGTATTTT
TRBD2,TRBJ2-7,TRBV2,-,CASSELADEQYF,TGTGCCAGCAGTGAACTAGCGGACGAGCAGTACTTC
TRBD1,TRBJ1-1,TRBV25-1,once,CASSEWGQAVTEAFF,TGTGCCAGCAGTGAATGGGGACAGGCGGTCACTGAAGCTTTCTTT
-,TRBJ2-3,TRBV6-5,once,CASSYGFTDTQYF,TGTGCCAGCAGTTACGGATTCACAGATACGCAGTATTTT
TRBD1,TRBJ2-7,TRBV27,-,CASSPGTGIGSIEQYF,TGTGCCAGCAGTCCCGGGACAGGGATCGGGTCCATCGAGCAGTACTTC
TRBD2,TRBJ2-3,TRBV14,-,CASSQRLAITDTQYF,TGTGCCAGCAGCCAAAGACTAGCGATCACAGATACGCAGTATTTT
TRBD2,TRBJ2-2,TRBV9,-,CASSVGSSGRTGELFF,TGTGCCAGCAGCGTAGGTTCTAGCGGGAGGACCGGGGAGCTGTTTTTT
-,TRBJ2-3,TRBV28,-,CASGFWRSDTQYF,TGTGCCAGCGGATTTTGGAGGTCAGATACGCAGTATTTT
TRBD2,TRBJ2-1,TRBV27,-,CASRSTSGSINEQFF,TGTGCCAGCAGGTCGACTAGCGGGAGTATAAATGAGCAGTTCTTC
-,TRBJ2-1,TRBV6-6,once,CASSGGSGYNEQFF,TGTGCCAGCAGTGGGGGGAGTGGCTACAATGAGCAGTTCTTC
-,TRBJ2-7,TRBV11-2,-,CASSLAPGAREQYF,TGTGCCAGCAGCTTAGCGCCGGGGGCGCGCGAGCAGTACTTC
-,TRBJ1-1,TRBV30,-,CAWSVQDHTEAFF,TGTGCCTGGAGTGTACAAGATCACACTGAAGCTTTCTTT
-,TRBJ2-5,TRBV7-7,-,CASSTTGLQETQYF,TGTGCCAGCAGCACGACGGGACTGCAAGAGACCCAGTACTTC
TRBD2,TRBJ2-7,TRBV7-2,-,CASSFTSVAGASEQYF,TGTGCCAGCAGCTTCACCTCCGTAGCGGGAGCGAGCGAGCAGTACTTC
-,TRBJ1-2,TRBV13,-,CASSSGRSYGYTF,TGTGCCAGCAGCTCGGGACGGAGCTATGGCTACACCTTC
TRBD2,TRBJ2-7,TRBV4-1,-,CASSQPAGMIYEQYF,TGCGCCAGCAGCCAACCAGCGGGAATGATCTACGAGCAGTACTTC
-,TRBJ2-7,TRBV7-9,-,CASSHPTRGSYEQYF,TGTGCCAGCAGCCATCCCACCCGGGGCTCCTACGAGCAGTACTTC
TRBD2,TRBJ2-1,TRBV9,-,CASSGASGYNEQFF,TGTGCCAGCTCCGGGGCTAGCGGCTACAATGAGCAGTTCTTC
-,TRBJ1-5,TRBV7-8,-,CASSLASPGYSNQPQHF,TGTGCCAGCAGCTTAGCTTCCCCAGGGTATAGCAATCAGCCCCAGCATTTT
-,TRBJ2-3,TRBV5-1,-,CASSLGAHLVSTDTQYF,TGCGCCAGCAGCCTGGGGGCTCACCTGGTTAGCACAGATACGCAGTATTTT
-,TRBJ2-5,TRBV27,once,CASSFYPDQETQYF,TGTGCCAGCAGTTTTTACCCGGACCAAGAGACCCAGTACTTC
-,TRBJ2-7,TRBV10-3,-,CAISDETGPYEQYF,TGTGCCATCAGTGACGAGACAGGACCCTACGAGCAGTACTTC
TRBD2,TRBJ2-3,TRBV19,-,CASSMALGREDTQYF,TGTGCCAGTAGTATGGCTCTCGGGAGGGAAGATACGCAGTATTTT
-,TRBJ1-2,TRBV7-9,-,CASSPNYINYGYTF,TGTGCCAGCAGCCCTAACTACATTAACTATGGCTACACCTTC
TRBD2,TRBJ2-1,TRBV5-1,few,CASSSGTSGDNEQFF,TGCGCCAGCAGCTCGGGGACTAGCGGAGACAATGAGCAGTTCTTC
TRBD2,TRBJ2-4,TRBV4-1,-,CASSLASGSFQYF,TGCGCCAGCAGCCTGGCTAGCGGGAGTTTTCAGTACTTC
-,TRBJ2-5,TRBV11-2,-,CATSPWEGETQYF,TGTGCCACCAGCCCCTGGGAAGGGGAGACCCAGTACTTC
TRBD2,TRBJ2-1,TRBV27,-,CASSFSGRNEQFF,TGTGCCAGCAGTTTTAGCGGGAGGAATGAGCAGTTCTTC
-,TRBJ2-7,TRBV2,-,CASSEVLRSRQYF,TGTGCCAGCAGTGAAGTTCTCCGGAGTCGGCAGTACTTC
TRBD1,TRBJ1-4,TRBV5-1,-,CASSVWGQGGEKLFF,TGCGCCAGCAGCGTCTGGGGACAGGGAGGTGAAAAACTGTTTTTT